Listed below are T cell receptor beta chains from one sample, sequenced in a study of blood T cell repertoires in COVID-19. The assay was immunoSEQ multiplex PCR, and TCRdb's table has in-frame clones only and misses some. The repertoire has about 270,000 clones, around 90% of them found once; the top ten carry approximately 2.2%. The sequencing sample was made of peripheral blood. These receptors were taken from a man aged 50 or older with acute or convalescent COVID-19. CDR3s include the opening cysteine and the closing phenylalanine or tryptophan. Each record gives: V gene, J gene, clone size, D gene, CDR3 protein, CDR3 DNA. D genes are given only for firm matches. Only part of the rows carry a size: once, few, many, or a class if the clone is expanded.

TRBV12-5	TRBJ1-1	.	.	CASGLVNGAYEAFF	TGTGCTAGTGGTTTGGTAAATGGGGCATATGAAGCTTTCTTT
TRBV2	TRBJ2-1	.	TRBD1	CASRKSGTDQRDEQFF	TGTGCCAGCAGGAAATCCGGGACAGACCAGCGCGATGAGCAGTTCTTC
TRBV19	TRBJ2-1	.	.	CASSIVWRGLYNEQFF	TGTGCCAGTAGTATAGTGTGGCGGGGGCTGTACAATGAGCAGTTCTTC
TRBV3-1/TRBV3-2	TRBJ2-2	.	.	CASSQDTAGSGTGELFF	TGTGCCAGCAGCCAAGATACGGCGGGGAGCGGCACCGGGGAGCTGTTTTTT
TRBV5-1	TRBJ1-2	.	.	CASSLDGEGYTF	TGCGCCAGCAGCTTGGATGGGGAGGGCTACACCTTC
TRBV29-1	TRBJ2-2	.	.	CSSWAGTGELFF	TGCAGCTCGTGGGCGGGCACCGGGGAGCTGTTTTTT
TRBV5-4	TRBJ2-2	.	TRBD1	CASSPEQGLAGELFF	TGTGCCAGCAGCCCGGAACAGGGGCTCGCGGGGGAGCTGTTTTTT
TRBV6-6	TRBJ2-5	.	.	CASSYYSQETQYF	TGTGCCAGCAGTTACTACTCTCAAGAGACCCAGTACTTC
TRBV7-9	TRBJ2-1	.	.	CASSLAQGTYNEQFF	TGTGCCAGCAGCTTAGCGCAGGGCACCTACAATGAGCAGTTCTTC
TRBV5-1	TRBJ1-2	.	.	CASSLDSNSNYGYTF	TGCGCCAGCAGCTTGGATAGCAACTCTAACTATGGCTACACCTTC
TRBV6-6	TRBJ2-5	.	TRBD2	CASSLGLAQETQYF	TGTGCCAGCAGTTTGGGACTAGCGCAAGAGACCCAGTACTTC
TRBV27	TRBJ2-7	.	TRBD1	CASARGQEIGYEQYF	TGTGCCAGTGCCCGGGGACAGGAAATCGGGTACGAGCAGTACTTC
TRBV5-5	TRBJ2-4	once	.	CASSLAGVAKNIQYF	TGTGCCAGCAGCTTGGCCGGAGTAGCCAAAAACATTCAGTACTTC
TRBV2	TRBJ2-5	.	TRBD1	CASSRGRTGVQETQYF	TGTGCCAGCAGTCGTGGAAGGACAGGCGTACAAGAGACCCAGTACTTC
TRBV30	TRBJ1-1	.	.	CAWSEQGGAFF	TGTGCCTGGAGCGAGCAGGGTGGGGCTTTCTTT
TRBV10-3	TRBJ2-5	.	.	CAISIQVGYQETQYF	TGTGCCATCAGTATACAGGTTGGGTACCAAGAGACCCAGTACTTC
TRBV6-4	TRBJ2-7	.	.	CASSENRRYPRPHEQYF	TGTGCCAGCAGTGAAAACAGGCGATACCCTCGCCCCCACGAGCAGTACTTC
TRBV6-5	TRBJ1-4	few	.	CASSLGGNTNEKLFF	TGTGCCAGCAGTCTTGGGGGGAATACTAATGAAAAACTGTTTTTT
TRBV14	TRBJ2-3	.	TRBD1	CASSQGTGRTDTQYF	TGTGCCAGCAGCCAAGGGACAGGGCGCACAGATACGCAGTATTTT
TRBV19	TRBJ2-5	.	TRBD2	CASSILRASGEETQYF	TGTGCCAGTAGTATACTTCGGGCTAGCGGGGAAGAGACCCAGTACTTC
TRBV27	TRBJ1-1	.	.	CASSRGARAFF	TGTGCCAGCAGCCGCGGTGCTCGAGCTTTCTTT
TRBV7-6	TRBJ1-2	.	TRBD1	CASSFLGTGDYGYTF	TGTGCCAGCAGCTTTCTCGGGACAGGGGACTATGGCTACACCTTC
TRBV10-2	TRBJ2-1	.	.	CASSEKRVGNTYNEQFF	TGCGCCAGCAGTGAAAAGAGGGTGGGGAACACCTACAATGAGCAGTTCTTC
TRBV5-1	TRBJ2-3	.	.	CASSLDGAGFGTDTQYF	TGCGCCAGCAGCTTGGATGGTGCAGGTTTCGGCACAGATACGCAGTATTTT
TRBV12-3/TRBV12-4	TRBJ1-1	.	.	CASSRGDGREAFF	TGTGCCAGCAGCCGCGGAGACGGCCGTGAAGCTTTCTTT
TRBV3-1/TRBV3-2	TRBJ1-2	.	.	CASKPSRGINYGYTF	TGTGCCTCCAAGCCCAGTCGGGGAATAAACTATGGCTACACCTTC